Each of the 21 T cell receptor beta chains below was sequenced from the same sample in a study of CD8 T cells in ankylosing spondylitis. TCRdb processed the 5' RACE reads anew with MiXCR; each CDR3 protein has one entry. The table lists a few hundred thousand distinct CDR3 sequences, over 15% of them singletons. Sequenced: blood, either unsorted or a sorted T cell fraction (not recorded which). These receptors all come from a male donor with ankylosing spondylitis or in good health (not recorded which).

The V call is TRBV20-1, the J call TRBJ2-5; 9 bases are a match to TRBD1. The CDR3 is 16 amino acids. Trimming at V came to 0 bases and at J to 1 base, leaving 6 bases not matched to a gene. The V gene's germline CDR1 is DFQATT and CDR2 SNEGSKA (reference sequence). The CDR3 region is CSAREGQGLGQETQYF. The CDR3 DNA sequence: TGCAGTGCTAGAGAAGGACAGGGGTTGGGCCAAGAGACCCAGTACTTC.

This clonotype was detected a few times. The V and J genes are TRBV6-5 and TRBJ2-1; TRBD2 might be the D (6 bases). This CDR3 is built from 15 residues. V was clipped by 4 bases and J by 4 bases, with 14 bases between them. CDR1 is MNHEY and CDR2 is SVGAGI in the germline V gene. The CDR3 loop reads CASSSGLAIYNEQFF. CDR3 nucleotide sequence: TGTGCCAGCAGTTCGGGACTCGCTATATACAATGAGCAGTTCTTC.

This clonotype was seen a handful of times. CDR3 in amino acids: CASSPIAGVGGDEQFF. In DNA form, the CDR3 reads TGTGCCAGCAGCCCAATAGCGGGAGTGGGGGGAGATGAGCAGTTCTTC. V gene TRBV9 combines with J gene TRBJ2-1; 9 bases agree with TRBD2. The CDR3 contains 16 residues. The junction had 13 bases not matched to a gene; V was cut back by 4 bases and J by 8 bases. In germline, CDR1 is SGDLS, CDR2 YYNGEE.

This clonotype has only a few counts. The chain recombines TRBV7-9 with TRBJ1-2; 10 bases align to TRBD1. The J segment lost 4 bases and the V segment lost 3 bases, leaving 2 bases of the junction unmatched. The CDR3 has 14 residues. Germline lookup yields CDR1 SEHNR and CDR2 FQNEAQ (reference sequence). The chain's CDR3 is CASSLTGGGYGYTF. Here the CDR3 DNA reads TGTGCCAGCAGCTTGACAGGGGGCGGCTATGGCTACACCTTC.

The rearrangement uses TRBV3-1 and TRBJ2-2, with a tentative D call TRBD2 (6 bases). The CDR3 is 17 amino acids. V was cut by 0 bases and J by 2 bases, with 13 bases left in between. Per the germline V gene, CDR1 is LGHDT and CDR2 is YNNKEL (reference sequence). The CDR3 nucleotides are TGTGCCAGCAGCCAAGATTGGTGGGAGGCTAACACCGGGGAGCTGTTTTTT. It translates to CASSQDWWEANTGELFF. The full variable domain, completed using reference TRBV3-1 and TRBJ2-2, is DTAVSQTPKYLVTQMGNDKSIKCEQNLGHDTMYWYKQDSKKFLKIMFSYNNKELIINETVPNRFSPKSPDKAHLNLHINSLELGDSAVYFCASSQDWWEANTGELFFGEGSRLTVL.

The sample holds many counts of this clonotype. The CDR3 sequence is CASSSISGGAQETQYF. The CDR3, as DNA: TGTGCCAGCAGTTCCATTAGCGGAGGGGCCCAAGAGACCCAGTACTTC. V usage is TRBV28 and J usage is TRBJ2-5; TRBD2 is a possible D gene (6 bases). The CDR3 runs 16 residues. V was clipped by 4 bases and J by 1 base, with 16 bases between them. Germline CDR1 MDHEN, CDR2 SYDVKM.

The sample holds a few counts of this clonotype. The V and J genes are TRBV6-5 and TRBJ2-7, with D unresolved. Trimming took 2 bases from V and 5 from J, leaving 13 bases between them. CDR1 and CDR2 from the germline V gene are MNHEY and SVGAGI. The CDR3 contains 14 residues. The CDR3 protein is CASSYGTGVDEQYF. CDR3 bases: TGTGCCAGCAGTTACGGTACGGGTGTGGACGAGCAGTACTTC.

The chain joins TRBV2 to TRBJ2-1, with TRBD2 matching over 9 bases. CDR1 is SNHLY, CDR2 FYNNEI, per germline. The CDR3 totals 14 residues. V lost 6 bases, J lost 2 bases, and 2 bases stayed unmatched. CDR3 nucleotides: TGTGCCAGCAGGGCGGGAGGGGCCTACAATGAGCAGTTCTTC. This gives the protein CASRAGGAYNEQFF.

This clonotype was found a few times. The V and J genes are TRBV25-1 and TRBJ1-5; perhaps TRBD1 as D (5 bases). Germline V CDR1 and CDR2: MGHDK, SYGVNS. This CDR3 spans 18 amino acids. V lost 1 base, J lost 1 base, and 17 bases lay in between. In DNA, the CDR3 is TGTGCCAGCAGTGAATCTATTCGACGGGACCCGAGCAATCAGCCCCAGCATTTT. It is translated as CASSESIRRDPSNQPQHF.

The chain combines TRBV7-9 with TRBJ2-7; 10 bases map to TRBD1. The CDR3 loop spans 15 amino acids. CDR1 is SEHNR, CDR2 FQNEAQ, per germline (reference sequence). After removal of 5 bases from V and 2 bases from J, the junction contained 6 bases not matched to a gene. In nucleotides, the CDR3 is TGTGCCAGCAGCCAGGACAGGGGGGCTACCTACGAGCAGTACTTC. Its translation: CASSQDRGATYEQYF.

This clonotype was observed a few times. The CDR3 protein is CASSRKWAENEKLFF. The CDR3 DNA reads as TGCGCCAGCAGCCGTAAGTGGGCCGAGAATGAAAAACTGTTTTTT. The chain links TRBV4-1 to TRBJ1-4; D is unresolved. The CDR3 sequence is 15 residues long. The germline V gene has CDR1 MGHRA and CDR2 YSYEKL. Trimming left V 4 bases short and J 5 bases short, with 14 bases between.

This clonotype was detected many times. V usage is TRBV10-3 and J usage is TRBJ2-7; D may be TRBD2 (6 bases). The CDR3 contains 14 residues. Trimming took 6 bases from V and 0 from J, leaving 12 bases between them. Germline V gives CDR1 ENHRY, CDR2 SYGVKD. In nucleotides, the CDR3 is TGTGCCATCAGGGGTCGGGAGAACTCCTACGAGCAGTACTTC. It encodes CAIRGRENSYEQYF.

This clonotype has just a few counts. The gene calls are TRBV7-6 and TRBJ1-2, with TRBD1 matching over 8 bases. CDR1 SGHVS and CDR2 FNYEAQ come from the germline V gene. There are 15 residues in the CDR3. The J segment lost 4 bases and the V segment lost 1 base, leaving 5 bases of the junction unmatched. In DNA, the CDR3 is TGTGCCAGCAGCTTAGAGCCGACAGGGGTCTATGGCTACACCTTC. This gives the protein CASSLEPTGVYGYTF.

This clonotype was found a few times. The CDR3 loop reads CASSPRTGFSYEQYF. The CDR3 DNA reads as TGTGCCAGCAGTCCAAGGACAGGGTTCTCCTACGAGCAGTACTTC. This rearrangement joins TRBV12-3 or TRBV12-4 to TRBJ2-7; 8 nucleotides agree with TRBD1. The CDR3 contains 15 residues. J lost 0 bases, V lost 5 bases, and 6 bases had no gene match.

This clonotype was seen ten or more times. The V and J genes are TRBV29-1 and TRBJ2-2; possible D gene TRBD1, 5 bases. This CDR3 region has 14 residues. Trimming shortened V by 2 bases and J by 2 bases, and 9 bases separated the two germline ends. Germline CDR1 reads SQVTM; CDR2 reads ANQGSEA. The CDR3 reads CSVEFQGNTGELFF. The CDR3 DNA reads as TGCAGCGTTGAATTTCAGGGTAACACCGGGGAGCTGTTTTTT.

This clonotype has a handful of counts. V is TRBV20-1 and J is TRBJ2-3, with 7 bases aligning to TRBD2. The CDR3 consists of 17 residues. The germline V gene encodes CDR1 DFQATT and CDR2 SNEGSKA (reference sequence). V lost 3 bases and J lost 1; bases outside the gene matches: 13. CDR3 sequence: CSARGDRGDPRTDTQYF. CDR3 sequence (DNA): TGCAGTGCTAGGGGAGACCGGGGGGACCCTCGCACAGATACGCAGTATTTT.

The chain employs TRBV5-6 and TRBJ2-7; TRBD2 agrees at 7 bases. The CDR3 totals 13 residues. CDR1 and CDR2 (germline): SGHDT, YYEEEE. Trimming took 1 base from V and 3 from J; bases not matched to a gene: 1. The DNA of the CDR3 is TGTGCCAGCAGCTTGCCTAGCGGCTACGAGCAGTACTTC. It yields the protein CASSLPSGYEQYF.

This clonotype was counted between two and nine times. The chain combines TRBV4-3 with TRBJ2-1; D ambiguous. Germline values: CDR1 LGHNA, CDR2 YSLEER. The CDR3 contains 16 residues. Trimming took off 0 bases at V and 7 bases at J, with 16 bases between the two ends. CDR3 loop: CASSQDHGGLGNEQFF. The CDR3 nucleotides read TGCGCCAGCAGCCAAGATCACGGTGGCTTGGGAAATGAGCAGTTCTTC.

Regarding this clonotype: Compared with germline, one end of the junction differs, possibly owing to a read error. The chain employs TRBV7-7 and TRBJ2-3; D unclear. This CDR3 is 14 amino acids long. Germline values: CDR1 SSHAT, CDR2 FNYEAQ (reference sequence). As DNA, the CDR3 is TGTGCTAGCAGCGCGACTCCTGGCGCAGATACGCAGTATTTT. Amino acids: CASSATPGADTQYF.

This clonotype was recorded a few times. The chain couples TRBV6-2 or TRBV6-3 to TRBJ1-1; weak D call: TRBD1 (6 bases). The CDR3 length is 19 residues. Trimming removed 1 base at V and 4 bases at J, with 25 bases between. CDR1 MNHEY and CDR2 SVGEGT come from the germline V gene. The CDR3 region has the DNA TGTGCCAGCAGTTACTTGACTGGGGACATCTTAAAGGGAAGCACTGAAGCTTTCTTT. This codes for CASSYLTGDILKGSTEAFF.

This clonotype is classed as medium-sized. The V gene is TRBV12-3 or TRBV12-4, the J gene TRBJ1-1, with D perhaps matching TRBD1 (5 bases). The CDR3 has 13 amino acids. The V gene lost 6 bases and the J gene lost 1 base, with 9 bases spanning the gap. As DNA, the CDR3 is TGTGCCAGCAGCTTGGGACCGAACACTGAAGCTTTCTTT. This sequence encodes CASSLGPNTEAFF.